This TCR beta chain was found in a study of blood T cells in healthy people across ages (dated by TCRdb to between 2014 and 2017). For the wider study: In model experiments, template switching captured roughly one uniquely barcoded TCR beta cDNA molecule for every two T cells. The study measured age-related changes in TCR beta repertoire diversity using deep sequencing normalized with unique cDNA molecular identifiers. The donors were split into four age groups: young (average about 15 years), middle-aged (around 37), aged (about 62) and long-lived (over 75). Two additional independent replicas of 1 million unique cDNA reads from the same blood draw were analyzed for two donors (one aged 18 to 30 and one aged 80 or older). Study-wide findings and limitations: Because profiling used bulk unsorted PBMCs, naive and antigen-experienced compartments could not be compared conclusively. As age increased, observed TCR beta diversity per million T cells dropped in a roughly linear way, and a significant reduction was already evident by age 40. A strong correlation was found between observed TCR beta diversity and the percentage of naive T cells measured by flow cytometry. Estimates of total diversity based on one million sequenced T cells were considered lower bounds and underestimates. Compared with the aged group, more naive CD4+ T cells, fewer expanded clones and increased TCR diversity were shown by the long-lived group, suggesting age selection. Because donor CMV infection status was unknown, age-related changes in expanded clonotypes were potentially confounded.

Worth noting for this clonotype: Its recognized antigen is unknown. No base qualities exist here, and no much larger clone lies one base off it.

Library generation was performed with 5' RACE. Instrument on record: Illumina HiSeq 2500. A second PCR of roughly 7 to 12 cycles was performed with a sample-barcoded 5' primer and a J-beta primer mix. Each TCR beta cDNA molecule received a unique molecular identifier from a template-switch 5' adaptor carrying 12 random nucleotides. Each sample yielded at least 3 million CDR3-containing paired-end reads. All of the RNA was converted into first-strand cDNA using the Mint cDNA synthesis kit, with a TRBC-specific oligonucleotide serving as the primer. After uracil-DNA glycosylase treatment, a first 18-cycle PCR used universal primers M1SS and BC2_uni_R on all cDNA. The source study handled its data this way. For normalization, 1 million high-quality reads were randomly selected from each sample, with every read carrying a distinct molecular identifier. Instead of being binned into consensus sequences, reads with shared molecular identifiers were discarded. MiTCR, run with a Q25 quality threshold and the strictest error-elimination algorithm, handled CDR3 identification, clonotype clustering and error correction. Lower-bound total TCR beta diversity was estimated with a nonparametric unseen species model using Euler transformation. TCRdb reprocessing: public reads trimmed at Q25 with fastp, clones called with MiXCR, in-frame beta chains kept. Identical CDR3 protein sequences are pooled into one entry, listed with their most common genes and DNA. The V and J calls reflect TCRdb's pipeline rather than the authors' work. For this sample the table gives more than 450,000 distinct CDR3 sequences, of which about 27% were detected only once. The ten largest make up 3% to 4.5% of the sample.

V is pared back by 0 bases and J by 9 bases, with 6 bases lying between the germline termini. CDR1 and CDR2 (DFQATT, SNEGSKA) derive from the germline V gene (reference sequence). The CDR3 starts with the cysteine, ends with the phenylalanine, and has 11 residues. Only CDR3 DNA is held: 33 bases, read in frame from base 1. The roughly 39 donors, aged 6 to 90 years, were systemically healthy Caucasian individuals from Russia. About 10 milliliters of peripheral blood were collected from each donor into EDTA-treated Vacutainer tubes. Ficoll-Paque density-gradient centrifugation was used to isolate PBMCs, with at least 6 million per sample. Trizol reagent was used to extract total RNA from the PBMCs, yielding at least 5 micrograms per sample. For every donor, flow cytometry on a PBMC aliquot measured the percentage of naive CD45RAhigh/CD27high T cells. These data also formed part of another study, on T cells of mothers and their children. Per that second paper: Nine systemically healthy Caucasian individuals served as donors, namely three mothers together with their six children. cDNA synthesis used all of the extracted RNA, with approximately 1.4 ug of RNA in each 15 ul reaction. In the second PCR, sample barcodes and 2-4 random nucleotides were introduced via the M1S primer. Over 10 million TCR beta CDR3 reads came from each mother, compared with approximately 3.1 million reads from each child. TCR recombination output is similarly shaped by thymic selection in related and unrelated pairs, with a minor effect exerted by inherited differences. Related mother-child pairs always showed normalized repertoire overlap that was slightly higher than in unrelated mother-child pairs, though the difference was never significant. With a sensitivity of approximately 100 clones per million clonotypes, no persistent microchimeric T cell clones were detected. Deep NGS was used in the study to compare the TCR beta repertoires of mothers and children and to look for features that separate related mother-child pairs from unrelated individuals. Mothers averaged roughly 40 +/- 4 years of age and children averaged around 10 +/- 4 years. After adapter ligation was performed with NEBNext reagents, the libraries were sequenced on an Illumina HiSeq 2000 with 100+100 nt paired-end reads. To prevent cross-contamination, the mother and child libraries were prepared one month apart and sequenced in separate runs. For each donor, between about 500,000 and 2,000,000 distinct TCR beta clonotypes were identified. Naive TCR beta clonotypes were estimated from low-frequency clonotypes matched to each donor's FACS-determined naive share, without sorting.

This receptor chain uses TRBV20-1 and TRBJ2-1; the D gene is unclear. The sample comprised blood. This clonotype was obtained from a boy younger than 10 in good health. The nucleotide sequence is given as TGCAGTGCTAGAGAAGCCACTGAGCAGTTCTTC. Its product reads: CSAREATEQFF.